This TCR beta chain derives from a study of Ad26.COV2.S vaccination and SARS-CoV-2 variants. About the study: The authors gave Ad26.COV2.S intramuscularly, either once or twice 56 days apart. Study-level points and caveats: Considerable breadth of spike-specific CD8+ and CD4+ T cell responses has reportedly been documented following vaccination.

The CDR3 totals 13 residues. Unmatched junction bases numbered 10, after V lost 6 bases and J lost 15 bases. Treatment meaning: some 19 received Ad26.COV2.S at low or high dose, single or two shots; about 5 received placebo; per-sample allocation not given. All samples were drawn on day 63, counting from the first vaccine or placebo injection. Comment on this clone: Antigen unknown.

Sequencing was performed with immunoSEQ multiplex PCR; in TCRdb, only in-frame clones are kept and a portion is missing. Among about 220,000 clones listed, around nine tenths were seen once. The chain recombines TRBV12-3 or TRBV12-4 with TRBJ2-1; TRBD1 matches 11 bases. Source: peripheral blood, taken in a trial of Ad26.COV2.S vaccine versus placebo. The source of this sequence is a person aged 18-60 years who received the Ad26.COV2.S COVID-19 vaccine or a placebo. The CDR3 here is CASSRDRGTFGFF. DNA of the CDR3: TGTGCCAGCAGCCGGGACAGGGGGACCTTTGGGTTCTTC.